The 22 T cell receptor beta chains reported below all come from one sample, sequenced in a study of human versus mouse CDR3 diversity and MHC coevolution. TCRdb's copy holds only in-frame clones and misses some; the assay was immunoSEQ multiplex PCR. The profile shows roughly 86,000 clones, 85% to 95% of them singletons. The sample consisted of naive CD4+ T cells from blood. This sample's subset: CD45RO-negative CD62L-positive naive CD4 T cells. The receptors come from a person between 30 and 69 years old in good health.

The chain joins TRBV19 to TRBJ2-5; 9 positions agree with TRBD1. CDR3 length: 15 amino acids. Germline V lookup: CDR1 LNHDA, CDR2 SQIVND (reference sequence). Losses at the gene ends were 3 bases for V and 5 bases for J; bases not matched to a gene: 7. The CDR3 here is CASSMLGQGRETQYF. DNA of the CDR3: TGTGCCAGTAGTATGCTGGGACAGGGAAGGGAGACCCAGTACTTC.

J is TRBJ1-1 and V is TRBV9; 8 nucleotides line up with TRBD1. In germline, CDR1 is SGDLS, CDR2 YYNGEE. V lost 3 bases and J lost 2; bases outside the gene matches: 3. The CDR3 is 14 residues long. The CDR3 DNA sequence: TGTGCCAGCAGCGAGGACAGGGAAAACACTGAAGCTTTCTTT. It yields the protein CASSEDRENTEAFF.

This chain joins TRBV30 and TRBJ1-2, with D possibly being TRBD1 (5 bases). CDR1 and CDR2 (germline): GTSNPN, SVGIG (reference sequence). This CDR3 comprises 14 residues. V was shortened by 4 bases and J by 0 bases, with 12 bases between the two germline ends. The CDR3 coding sequence is TGTGCCTGGACTGGGGCGTTAGCTAACTATGGCTACACCTTC. It translates to CAWTGALANYGYTF. Full variable domain (outside the CDR3, taken from reference TRBV30 and TRBJ1-2): SQTIHQWPATLVQPVGSPLSLECTVEGTSNPNLYWYRQAAGRGLQLLFYSVGIGQISSEVPQNLSASRPQDRQFILSSKKLLLSDSGFYLCAWTGALANYGYTFGSGTRLTVV.

This chain connects TRBV2 to TRBJ2-2; perhaps TRBD2 as D (6 bases). V lost 4 bases to trimming and J lost 4 bases, with 13 bases between them. This CDR3 is 15 amino acids long. CDR1 SNHLY and CDR2 FYNNEI come from the germline V gene. The CDR3 loop is CASSGSGGFTGELFF. CDR3 sequence (DNA): TGTGCCAGCAGTGGGTCTGGAGGGTTCACCGGGGAGCTGTTTTTT.

The V call is TRBV29-1, the J call TRBJ1-1; D is undetermined. Germline values: CDR1 SQVTM, CDR2 ANQGSEA. This CDR3 spans 16 amino acids. Trimming took off 3 bases at V and 4 bases at J, with 21 bases between the two ends. Written as DNA, the CDR3 is TGCAGCGTTGACCTCGCCGGCGTAGAGGGAGGCACTGAAGCTTTCTTT. This sequence encodes CSVDLAGVEGGTEAFF.

This CDR3 reads CASSIRTSGRGEQYF. The CDR3 DNA is TGTGCCAGCAGTATCCGGACTAGCGGGAGGGGCGAGCAGTACTTC. The chain joins TRBV28 to TRBJ2-5; 15 bases map to TRBD2. The assigned J gene may be wrong: the sequence end matches TRBJ2-7 better. This CDR3 is built from 15 residues. From germline, CDR1 is MDHEN and CDR2 SYDVKM.

The table lists this clone with a count of one. The rearrangement links TRBV2 to TRBJ1-6; a weak D match, TRBD1 (5 bases). V was pared by 1 base and J by 14 bases, with 9 bases between. Germline lookup yields CDR1 SNHLY and CDR2 FYNNEI. The CDR3 runs to 12 residues. In DNA, the CDR3 is TGTGCCAGCAGTGAAGGACAGAGCACCCTCCACTTT. Protein: CASSEGQSTLHF.

The rearrangement joins TRBV7-8 to TRBJ2-7, with 7 nucleotides matching TRBD2. CDR3 length: 15 residues. Germline CDR1 SGHVS, CDR2 FQNEAQ. After removal of 2 bases from V and 0 bases from J, the junction contained 4 bases not matched to a gene. This CDR3 reads CASSLRLAASYEQYF. The CDR3 DNA is TGTGCCAGCAGCTTACGGCTAGCGGCCTCCTACGAGCAGTACTTC.

The V call is TRBV5-4, the J call TRBJ1-2; the D gene is possibly TRBD1 (5 bases). This CDR3 comprises 14 residues. The V gene's germline CDR1 is SGHNT and CDR2 YYREEE (reference sequence). V lost 4 bases, J lost 7 bases, and 17 bases lay in between. The CDR3 loop reads CASSPSSGVAGYTF. The CDR3 DNA sequence: TGTGCCAGCAGCCCATCGTCGGGGGTTGCTGGCTACACCTTC.

The chain is built from TRBV19 and TRBJ2-2, with a tentative D call TRBD1 (5 bases). The germline V and J ends were trimmed by 3 bases and 2 bases, with 10 bases remaining between them. Germline assignment: CDR1 LNHDA and CDR2 SQIVND (reference sequence). The CDR3 is 15 residues long. The CDR3 DNA reads as TGTGCCAGTAGTATTTCGCAGGGCAACACCGGGGAGCTGTTTTTT. Translating gives CASSISQGNTGELFF.

This sequence joins TRBV27 and TRBJ2-5; D uncertain. V lost 1 base, J lost 2 bases, and 5 bases lay in between. The CDR3 covers 13 residues. Looked up from germline, CDR1 is MNHEY and CDR2 is SMNVEV (reference sequence). The CDR3 coding sequence is TGTGCCAGCAGTTTATTCCAGCAAGAGACCCAGTACTTC. This translates into CASSLFQQETQYF.

This clone has only one observation. V usage is TRBV19 and J usage is TRBJ2-7; tentative D call: TRBD1 (5 bases). Per the germline V gene, CDR1 is LNHDA and CDR2 is SQIVND (reference sequence). This CDR3 has 14 residues. V was trimmed by 5 bases and J by 3 bases, leaving 14 bases between them. The CDR3 nucleotides read TGTGCCAGTAGTGCACACAGGCTCGACTACGAGCAGTACTTC. Its protein is CASSAHRLDYEQYF.

This chain uses TRBV5-1 with TRBJ2-3, with D possibly matching TRBD1 (5 bases). This CDR3 region has 16 residues. Trimming cost V 0 bases and J 0 bases, with 11 bases left between them. Germline V lookup: CDR1 SGHRS, CDR2 YFSETQ. CDR3 sequence reads: CASSLGTGLSTDTQYF. DNA for the CDR3: TGCGCCAGCAGCTTGGGCACAGGCCTAAGCACAGATACGCAGTATTTT.

The DNA for the CDR3 is TGTGCCATCTTGGTGGTCGGCGGGGAGCTGTTTTTT. Translation gives CAILVVGGELFF. This chain links TRBV6-1 with TRBJ2-2; D is unclear. Germline CDR1 is MNHNS and CDR2 is SASEGT. Trimming cost V 10 bases and J 7 bases, with 13 bases left between them. This CDR3 is built from 12 residues.

The chain employs TRBV11-2 and TRBJ1-3; the D is unclear. CDR1 is SGHAT and CDR2 is FQNNGV in the germline V gene. This CDR3 is built from 16 residues. The V end lost 0 bases, the J end lost 0 bases, and 9 bases lay between the germline ends. CDR3 sequence (DNA): TGTGCCAGCAGCTTAGACAGATTGCTCTCTGGAAACACCATATATTTT. Encoded protein: CASSLDRLLSGNTIYF.

The chain employs TRBV7-6 and TRBJ2-7, with 7 bases fitting TRBD1. This CDR3 has 14 residues. V shed 10 bases, J shed 2 bases, and the junction held 11 bases outside the gene matches. Germline V lookup: CDR1 SGHVS, CDR2 FNYEAQ. The CDR3 protein is CAIEPRGPPYEQYF. The CDR3 DNA is TGTGCCATCGAGCCTAGGGGGCCCCCCTACGAGCAGTACTTC. The full variable domain, with the rest looked up from reference TRBV7-6 and TRBJ2-7, is GAGVSQSPRYKVTKRGQDVALRCDPISGHVSLYWYRQALGQGPEFLTYFNYEAQQDKSGLPNDRFSAERPEGSISTLTIQRTEQRDSAMYRCAIEPRGPPYEQYFGPGTRLTVT.

This chain connects TRBV5-1 to TRBJ1-4, with D maybe TRBD1 (6 bases). Germline loops: CDR1 SGHRS, CDR2 YFSETQ. V was clipped by 4 bases and J by 7 bases, with 14 bases between them. The CDR3 contains 14 residues. Here the CDR3 reads CASSLFQGSEKLFF. DNA of the CDR3: TGCGCCAGCAGCCTTTTTCAGGGGAGTGAAAAACTGTTTTTT.

The gene calls are TRBV7-9 and TRBJ1-4; TRBD1 agrees at 7 bases. This CDR3 comprises 19 residues. Trimming at V came to 5 bases and at J to 2 bases, leaving 17 bases not matched to a gene. The germline gives CDR1 SEHNR, CDR2 FQNEAQ (reference sequence). CDR3 nucleotides: TGTGCCAGCAGCCCTCGTACGAGGGGGCCTTTTAGGACTAATGAAAAACTGTTTTTT. Translation: CASSPRTRGPFRTNEKLFF.

The CDR3 loop is CASSEAGGYYGYTF. In nucleotides, the CDR3 is TGTGCCAGCAGTGAGGCGGGGGGGTACTATGGCTACACCTTC. V is TRBV6-1 and J is TRBJ1-2; D possibly corresponds to TRBD1 (5 bases). The CDR3 is made up of 14 amino acids. Trimming stripped 3 bases from V and 3 bases from J, with 11 bases between. Germline CDR1 MNHNS, CDR2 SASEGT.

V usage is TRBV19 and J usage is TRBJ2-3, with TRBD2 as a possible D gene (5 bases). V was cut by 5 bases and J by 2 bases, with 11 bases left in between. This CDR3 contains 14 residues. Germline lookup yields CDR1 LNHDA and CDR2 SQIVND (reference sequence). CDR3 region: CASSSVDYTDTQYF. The CDR3 DNA follows: TGTGCCAGTAGTTCCGTAGACTACACAGATACGCAGTATTTT. Complete variable domain (other parts from reference TRBV19 and TRBJ2-3): DGGITQSPKYLFRKEGQNVTLSCEQNLNHDAMYWYRQDPGQGLRLIYYSQIVNDFQKGDIAEGYSVSREKKESFPLTVTSAQKNPTAFYLCASSSVDYTDTQYFGPGTRLTVL.

This chain connects TRBV6-1 to TRBJ2-1; 7 bases align to TRBD1. The trim removed 7 bases at V and 7 bases at J, leaving 4 bases unmatched. The CDR3 consists of 12 residues. Germline lookup yields CDR1 MNHNS and CDR2 SASEGT. This CDR3 reads CASKKGANEQFF. The CDR3 bases are TGTGCCAGCAAGAAGGGGGCAAATGAGCAGTTCTTC.

The chain couples TRBV5-1 to TRBJ2-3; the D is unclear. CDR3 length equals 15 residues. V was shortened by 6 bases and J by 6 bases, with 20 bases between the two germline ends. In germline, CDR1 is SGHRS, CDR2 YFSETQ. CDR3 loop: CASTKRDKYTDTQYF. The CDR3 region has the DNA TGCGCCAGCACGAAACGAGACAAATACACGGATACGCAGTATTTT.